The 14 T cell receptor beta chains below were found in one sample sequenced in a study of blood T cell repertoires in COVID-19. Measured with immunoSEQ multiplex PCR; TCRdb has only the in-frame clones, and not every one. The sample lists around 97,000 clones; approximately 84% were seen once. The sample taken for sequencing was peripheral blood. The receptors originated from a man aged 65 to 85 with acute or convalescent COVID-19.

This rearrangement joins TRBV6-1 to TRBJ2-1; 8 bases agree with TRBD2. The CDR3 sequence is 16 residues long. V lost 8 bases, J lost 4 bases, and 13 bases stayed unmatched. CDR1 and CDR2 from the germline V gene are MNHNS and SASEGT. The CDR3 nucleotides read TGTGCCAGCCGTGGATCGGGGCGGGAGGTGTACAATGAGCAGTTCTTC. It translates to CASRGSGREVYNEQFF.

This clone was counted only a few times. V usage is TRBV5-4 and J usage is TRBJ2-1; possibly TRBD1 for D (5 bases). Germline assignment: CDR1 SGHNT and CDR2 YYREEE (reference sequence). The CDR3 totals 15 residues. Trimming removed 7 bases at V and 4 bases at J, with 18 bases between. Written as DNA, the CDR3 is TGTGCCAGCTATCAGGGTGGGCAACTGTACAATGAGCAGTTCTTC. Protein product: CASYQGGQLYNEQFF.

This rearrangement joins TRBV18 to TRBJ2-7, with 7 bases lining up with TRBD1. There are 14 residues in the CDR3. Germline CDR1 reads KGHSH; CDR2 reads LQKENI. J gave up 2 bases and V 2 bases, and 3 bases lay outside the gene matches. The CDR3 here is CASSPGTATYEQYF. CDR3 bases: TGTGCCAGCTCACCAGGGACAGCAACCTACGAGCAGTACTTC.

This clone was seen only once. The V call is TRBV18, the J call TRBJ2-7; D uncertain. Trimming removed 5 bases at V and 3 bases at J, with 14 bases between. This CDR3 has 14 residues. Looked up from germline, CDR1 is KGHSH and CDR2 is LQKENI. CDR3: CASSSYSQDYEQYF. CDR3 DNA sequence: TGTGCCAGCTCATCCTACAGTCAGGACTACGAGCAGTACTTC.

V gene TRBV5-4 combines with J gene TRBJ1-1; 7 bases match TRBD1. V shed 4 bases and J 5 bases; nucleotides not matched to a gene: 8. This CDR3 comprises 14 residues. In germline, CDR1 is SGHNT, CDR2 YYREEE (reference sequence). This CDR3 is CASSPAQGQTEAFF. In DNA, the CDR3 is TGTGCCAGCAGCCCGGCACAGGGGCAAACTGAAGCTTTCTTT.

This clone appeared a few times. The V gene is TRBV6-4, the J gene TRBJ2-7; D perhaps matches TRBD1 (6 bases). V dropped 7 bases and J dropped 5 bases, with 27 bases sitting between them. The CDR3 has 17 residues. In germline, CDR1 is MRHNA, CDR2 SNTAGT. In DNA, the CDR3 is TGTGCCAGCATTCCACAGGGACGGCTAGCCGCTGTACACGAGCAGTACTTC. Translated, it gives CASIPQGRLAAVHEQYF.

The rearrangement joins TRBV10-3 to TRBJ2-1, with 9 bases aligning to TRBD2. V gave up 7 bases and J gave up 1 base; unmatched junction bases: 5. CDR1 and CDR2 from the germline V gene are ENHRY and SYGVKD. The CDR3 totals 15 residues. CDR3 nucleotide sequence: TGTGCCATCAAGGGACTAGCCGTGTCCTACAATGAGCAGTTCTTC. This sequence encodes CAIKGLAVSYNEQFF.

The V and J genes are TRBV5-1 and TRBJ2-1; 12 nucleotides agree with TRBD2. The CDR3 has 16 residues. Trimming took 4 bases from V and 5 from J; bases not matched to a gene: 7. CDR1 and CDR2 from the germline V gene are SGHRS and YFSETQ. In DNA, the CDR3 is TGCGCCAGCAGCATGACTAGCGGGGGATCAAACAATGAGCAGTTCTTC. Translated: CASSMTSGGSNNEQFF.

J is TRBJ2-1 and V is TRBV7-9; 11 bases align to TRBD2. The junction had 4 bases not matched to a gene; V was cut back by 1 base and J by 5 bases. Germline V CDR1 and CDR2: SEHNR, FQNEAQ (reference sequence). This CDR3 spans 16 amino acids. DNA for the CDR3: TGTGCCAGCAGCTTAGTGCTAGCGGGGGGTAACAATGAGCAGTTCTTC. Translation: CASSLVLAGGNNEQFF. Combining the CDR3 with reference TRBV7-9 and TRBJ2-1 gives the whole variable domain DTGVSQNPRHKITKRGQNVTFRCDPISEHNRLYWYRQTLGQGPEFLTYFQNEAQLEKSRLLSDRFSAERPKGSFSTLEIQRTEQGDSAMYLCASSLVLAGGNNEQFFGPGTRLTVL.

V usage is TRBV3-1 (or the pseudogene TRBV3-2) and J usage is TRBJ2-2, with 11 bases matching TRBD2. The V and J ends lost 4 bases and 4 bases, in that order; junction bases with no gene match: 17. Germline CDR1 and CDR2: LGHDT and YNNKEL (reference sequence). This CDR3 is 20 amino acids long. The CDR3 DNA reads TGTGCCAGCAGCCCACTGTCGGGCAGGGGGACTAGCGGAACCACCGGGGAGCTGTTTTTT. Protein: CASSPLSGRGTSGTTGELFF.

The gene calls are TRBV7-3 and TRBJ2-1; TRBD1 matches at 8 bases. Germline lookup yields CDR1 SGHTA and CDR2 FQGTGA. Losses at the gene ends were 6 bases for V and 5 bases for J; bases not matched to a gene: 9. CDR3 length: 15 amino acids. The CDR3 loop is CASREAGTGDNEQFF. The CDR3 DNA sequence: TGTGCCAGCAGGGAGGCCGGGACAGGCGACAATGAGCAGTTCTTC.

V gene TRBV9 combines with J gene TRBJ1-4; 8 bases are a match to TRBD1. Trimming cost V 4 bases and J 7 bases; bases outside gene matches: 9. This CDR3 has 15 amino acids. Germline V gene sequence: CDR1 SGDLS, CDR2 YYNGEE. The CDR3 here is CASSTGTGAGEKLFF. In DNA, the CDR3 is TGTGCCAGCAGCACCGGGACAGGCGCGGGTGAAAAACTGTTTTTT.

Written as DNA, the CDR3 is TGCGCCAGCAGCCCCGGTGGAGGGGAGGACTATGGCTACACCTTC. As protein: CASSPGGGEDYGYTF. This chain links TRBV5-1 with TRBJ1-2; a weak D match, TRBD1 (5 bases). V was cut by 4 bases and J by 3 bases, with 16 bases left in between. CDR1 and CDR2 (germline): SGHRS, YFSETQ. The CDR3 has 15 amino acids.

V gene TRBV10-3 combines with J gene TRBJ1-1, with TRBD1 identical over 12 bases. CDR3 length equals 17 residues. Unmatched junction bases numbered 9, after V lost 3 bases and J lost 4 bases. Germline loops: CDR1 ENHRY, CDR2 SYGVKD. CDR3 amino acids: CAISDGTGGAYGTEAFF. CDR3 DNA: TGTGCCATCAGTGACGGGACAGGGGGCGCGTACGGCACTGAAGCTTTCTTT.